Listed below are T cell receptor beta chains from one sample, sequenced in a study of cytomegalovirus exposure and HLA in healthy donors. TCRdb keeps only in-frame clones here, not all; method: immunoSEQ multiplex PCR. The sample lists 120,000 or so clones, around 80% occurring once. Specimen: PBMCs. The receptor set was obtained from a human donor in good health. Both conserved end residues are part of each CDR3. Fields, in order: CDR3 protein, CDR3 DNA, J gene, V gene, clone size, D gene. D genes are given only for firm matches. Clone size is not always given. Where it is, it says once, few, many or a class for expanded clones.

cdr3_aa: CASSPSGDRNTEAFF
cdr3_nt: TGTGCCAGCTCACCTTCCGGGGACAGGAACACTGAAGCTTTCTTT
j_call: TRBJ1-1
v_call: TRBV18
clone_size: once
d_call: TRBD1

cdr3_aa: CASSLFWRYDRGQSNQPQHF
cdr3_nt: TGCGCCAGCAGCTTGTTTTGGCGCTACGACAGGGGGCAAAGCAATCAGCCCCAGCATTTT
j_call: TRBJ1-5
v_call: TRBV5-1
clone_size: NA
d_call: TRBD1

cdr3_aa: CASSYGGLEPLHF
cdr3_nt: TGTGCCAGCAGCTATGGAGGGTTGGAACCCCTCCACTTT
j_call: TRBJ1-6
v_call: TRBV11-2
clone_size: NA
d_call: NA

cdr3_aa: CASIAGNTEAFF
cdr3_nt: TGCGCCAGCATCGCAGGGAACACTGAAGCTTTCTTT
j_call: TRBJ1-1
v_call: TRBV5-1
clone_size: once
d_call: NA

cdr3_aa: CASSLDRPGNTIYF
cdr3_nt: TGTGCCAGCAGCTTAGACAGACCTGGAAACACCATATATTTT
j_call: TRBJ1-3
v_call: TRBV11-1
clone_size: NA
d_call: NA

cdr3_aa: CASSQQTGYNEQFF
cdr3_nt: TGCGCCAGCAGCCAACAAACAGGGTACAATGAGCAGTTCTTC
j_call: TRBJ2-1
v_call: TRBV4-1
clone_size: NA
d_call: NA

cdr3_aa: CASSLVSSYEQYF
cdr3_nt: TGTGCCAGCAGCTTAGTGAGCTCCTACGAGCAGTACTTC
j_call: TRBJ2-7
v_call: TRBV7-2
clone_size: NA
d_call: NA

cdr3_aa: CASSSDRGYEQYF
cdr3_nt: TGCGCCAGCAGCTCGGACAGGGGATACGAGCAGTACTTC
j_call: TRBJ2-7
v_call: TRBV5-1
clone_size: few
d_call: TRBD1

cdr3_aa: CASKELGHVPLHF
cdr3_nt: TGCGCCAGCAAAGAATTGGGGCATGTCCCCCTCCACTTT
j_call: TRBJ1-6
v_call: TRBV4-1
clone_size: NA
d_call: NA

cdr3_aa: CASSLGRKSEINYGYTF
cdr3_nt: TGTGCCAGCAGTCTGGGTCGGAAGAGCGAGATTAACTATGGCTACACCTTC
j_call: TRBJ1-2
v_call: TRBV11-2
clone_size: NA
d_call: NA

cdr3_aa: CASSIRFGGGTQETQYF
cdr3_nt: TGTGCTAGCAGCATCCGCTTTGGCGGGGGGACCCAAGAGACCCAGTACTTC
j_call: TRBJ2-5
v_call: TRBV7-7
clone_size: NA
d_call: TRBD2

cdr3_aa: CASSYSDRGDSPLHF
cdr3_nt: TGTGCCAGCAGTTACTCCGACAGGGGGGATTCACCCCTCCACTTT
j_call: TRBJ1-6
v_call: TRBV6-5
clone_size: NA
d_call: TRBD1

cdr3_aa: CASSPSGGAQGYTF
cdr3_nt: TGTGCCAGCAGCCCTTCAGGGGGCGCCCAGGGCTACACCTTC
j_call: TRBJ1-2
v_call: TRBV7-3
clone_size: NA
d_call: TRBD1

cdr3_aa: CALRDSNTGELFF
cdr3_nt: TGTGCCCTTAGGGACAGTAACACCGGGGAGCTGTTTTTT
j_call: TRBJ2-2
v_call: TRBV7-8
clone_size: NA
d_call: TRBD1

cdr3_aa: CASSEGQGMMPNEKLFF
cdr3_nt: TGTGCCAGCAGTGAAGGACAGGGGATGATGCCTAATGAAAAACTGTTTTTT
j_call: TRBJ1-4
v_call: TRBV6-1
clone_size: NA
d_call: TRBD1

cdr3_aa: CASIGRENTGELFF
cdr3_nt: TGTGCCAGCATTGGGAGAGAGAACACCGGGGAGCTGTTTTTT
j_call: TRBJ2-2
v_call: TRBV25-1
clone_size: NA
d_call: NA

cdr3_aa: CASSLEVGSDTQYF
cdr3_nt: TGTGCCAGCAGCTTAGAGGTCGGGTCAGATACGCAGTATTTT
j_call: TRBJ2-3
v_call: TRBV7-9
clone_size: NA
d_call: NA

cdr3_aa: CSVELDGYNYGYTF
cdr3_nt: TGCAGCGTTGAACTAGATGGATATAACTATGGCTACACCTTC
j_call: TRBJ1-2
v_call: TRBV29-1
clone_size: NA
d_call: NA

cdr3_aa: CASSVETGTSNEQFF
cdr3_nt: TGTGCCAGCAGTGTGGAGACAGGGACCTCCAATGAGCAGTTCTTC
j_call: TRBJ2-1
v_call: TRBV6-4
clone_size: NA
d_call: TRBD1

cdr3_aa: CSVEDESGYGYTF
cdr3_nt: TGCAGCGTTGAAGATGAATCAGGCTATGGCTACACCTTC
j_call: TRBJ1-2
v_call: TRBV29-1
clone_size: NA
d_call: NA

cdr3_aa: CASSAGISDHEQYF
cdr3_nt: TGTGCCAGCAGTGCCGGGATTAGTGATCACGAGCAGTACTTC
j_call: TRBJ2-7
v_call: TRBV6-5
clone_size: few
d_call: NA

cdr3_aa: CASSAGAGQGQPQHF
cdr3_nt: TGTGCCAGCAGCGCGGGTGCAGGGCAGGGTCAGCCCCAGCATTTT
j_call: TRBJ1-5
v_call: TRBV9
clone_size: NA
d_call: NA

cdr3_aa: CASSLDLVSNQPQHF
cdr3_nt: TGTGCCAGCAGCTTAGATTTAGTCAGCAATCAGCCCCAGCATTTT
j_call: TRBJ1-5
v_call: TRBV11-2
clone_size: NA
d_call: NA

cdr3_aa: CASRNSLAGGETQYF
cdr3_nt: TGTGCCAGCAGAAACTCTCTAGCGGGGGGAGAGACCCAGTACTTC
j_call: TRBJ2-5
v_call: TRBV2
clone_size: NA
d_call: TRBD2

cdr3_aa: CASSARQGAYGYTF
cdr3_nt: TGTGCCAGCAGTGCCCGACAGGGGGCCTATGGCTACACCTTC
j_call: TRBJ1-2
v_call: TRBV6-6
clone_size: NA
d_call: TRBD1

cdr3_aa: CASSLSLAGPTDTQYF
cdr3_nt: TGTGCCAGCAGCTTGTCACTAGCGGGACCCACAGATACGCAGTATTTT
j_call: TRBJ2-3
v_call: TRBV5-4
clone_size: once
d_call: TRBD2

cdr3_aa: CASSFETSGEDTQYF
cdr3_nt: TGTGCCAGCAGTTTTGAGACTAGCGGGGAAGATACGCAGTATTTT
j_call: TRBJ2-3
v_call: TRBV28
clone_size: NA
d_call: TRBD2

cdr3_aa: CASSPGGGPSYNEQFF
cdr3_nt: TGTGCCAGCAGTCCAGGCGGGGGGCCCTCCTACAATGAGCAGTTCTTC
j_call: TRBJ2-1
v_call: TRBV7-8
clone_size: NA
d_call: TRBD2

cdr3_aa: CASSSRRQGATYEQYF
cdr3_nt: TGTGCCAGCAGCTCGCGCAGACAGGGGGCTACCTACGAGCAGTACTTC
j_call: TRBJ2-7
v_call: TRBV7-6
clone_size: NA
d_call: TRBD1